This T cell receptor beta chain originates from a study of OX40 agonist ivuxolimab in advanced cancers. Study-wide context: In this trial design, patients received ivuxolimab intravenously at 0.01 to 10 mg/kg every 2 weeks. Whole-study findings and limits: Dose levels from 0.1 to 3.0 mg/kg saw CD4+ and CD8+ blood T cells expand clonally by week 6. Averaging showed that CD8+ T cells had more expanded clones than CD4+ did. Individuals who were partial responders at 0.1-3.0 mg/kg had clonal expansion that ranked among the lowest.

The data were produced by immunoSEQ multiplex PCR, yet TCRdb's version contains in-frame clones alone and is incomplete. The sample lists about 18,000 clones, just over 70% seen once, with about a sixth in the top ten. As concerns this clone: Its antigen is still unknown.

The sequence derives from an adult with an advanced solid tumor such as melanoma, head and neck, liver or kidney cancer. Sequenced here: CD4+ or CD8+ T cells sorted from blood, sampled in a trial of the OX40 agonist ivuxolimab.

The chain's CDR3 is CASSGRTGGAEETQYF. The CDR3 DNA reads as TGCGCCAGCAGCGGACGGACAGGGGGCGCGGAAGAGACCCAGTACTTC. The rearrangement uses TRBV4-3 and TRBJ2-5, with 11 bases fitting TRBD1. The germline CDR1 and CDR2 sequences are LGHNA and YSLEER. The CDR3 spans 16 residues. Germline trimming cut 5 bases from V and 3 bases from J; bases unmatched to any gene: 8.